This passage covers 11 T cell receptor beta chains from one sample sequenced in a study of blood T cell repertoires in COVID-19. The data were produced by immunoSEQ multiplex PCR, yet TCRdb's version contains in-frame clones alone and is incomplete. This sample has approximately 530,000 clones, with 70% to 90% found just once. Specimen: peripheral blood. These receptors originate from a woman between 45 and 60 years old with COVID-19, enrolled during active disease.

The V call is TRBV19, the J call TRBJ1-2, with a tentative D call TRBD1 (6 bases). CDR3 length: 13 residues. Germline loops: CDR1 LNHDA, CDR2 SQIVND (reference sequence). V dropped 4 bases and J dropped 6 bases, with 12 bases sitting between them. CDR3 nucleotides: TGTGCCAGTAGTAAAACTGACAGGAATGGCTACACCTTC. Its translation is CASSKTDRNGYTF.

This chain uses TRBV3-1 (or the pseudogene TRBV3-2) with TRBJ1-5; 7 nucleotides line up with TRBD1. The CDR3 runs to 16 residues. After removal of 6 bases from V and 1 base from J, the junction contained 9 bases not matched to a gene. The germline gives CDR1 LGHDT, CDR2 YNNKEL (reference sequence). CDR3 protein: CASSQGGLGSNQPQHF. CDR3 bases: TGTGCCAGCAGTCAGGGGGGTTTGGGAAGCAATCAGCCCCAGCATTTT.

J is TRBJ2-1 and V is TRBV15, with 7 bases matching TRBD1. The CDR3 consists of 15 residues. V lost 3 bases to trimming and J lost 3 bases; unmatched junction nucleotides: 5. Germline V gene lookup returns CDR1 LNHNV and CDR2 YYDKDF (reference sequence). The CDR3 reads CATSRRQGDYNEQFF. The CDR3 coding sequence is TGTGCCACCAGCAGGCGACAGGGAGACTACAATGAGCAGTTCTTC.

CDR3 loop: CASSQAWGRGDTQYF. CDR3 DNA sequence: TGCGCCAGCAGCCAAGCTTGGGGCAGGGGGGATACGCAGTATTTT. The chain couples TRBV4-1 to TRBJ2-3; 7 positions match TRBD1. This CDR3 contains 15 residues. Germline CDR1 is MGHRA and CDR2 is YSYEKL. Trimming took 1 base from V and 6 from J; bases not matched to a gene: 7.

The chain has TRBV11-2 and TRBJ1-1; maybe TRBD1 (6 bases). The CDR3 has 14 amino acids. Trimming stripped 5 bases from V and 4 bases from J, with 14 bases between. Germline-derived CDR1 and CDR2 are SGHAT and FQNNGV. The CDR3 nucleotides read TGTGCCAGCAGCCAGGACAGAGGCGGCACTGAAGCTTTCTTT. It codes for CASSQDRGGTEAFF. Full variable domain (missing parts from reference TRBV11-2 and TRBJ1-1): EAGVAQSPRYKIIEKRQSVAFWCNPISGHATLYWYQQILGQGPKLLIQFQNNGVVDDSQLPKDRFSAERLKGVDSTLKIQPAKLEDSAVYLCASSQDRGGTEAFFGQGTRLTVV.

This clone was found a few times. The chain is built from TRBV30 and TRBJ1-2; 7 bases fit TRBD1. J gave up 8 bases and V 0 bases, and 9 bases lay outside the gene matches. CDR3 length: 14 residues. Germline-derived CDR1 and CDR2 are GTSNPN and SVGIG (reference sequence). CDR3 in DNA: TGTGCCTGGAGTGTGACAGGGCCCGAATGGGGCTACACCTTC. Residues: CAWSVTGPEWGYTF.

The chain carries TRBV29-1 and TRBJ2-1, with D maybe TRBD1 (5 bases). Per the germline V gene, CDR1 is SQVTM and CDR2 is ANQGSEA. With 8 bases removed from V and 8 bases from J, the gap between germline ends came to 10 bases. The CDR3 contains 10 residues. CDR3 coding DNA: TGCAGCACCAGGGTCCATGAGCAGTTCTTC. Its translation is CSTRVHEQFF.

The J gene is TRBJ1-2, the V gene TRBV27, with 8 bases fitting TRBD1. V gave up 3 bases and J gave up 4 bases; unmatched junction bases: 4. Germline V gene lookup returns CDR1 MNHEY and CDR2 SMNVEV (reference sequence). The CDR3 loop spans 14 amino acids. The CDR3: CASSFHGQGYGYTF. The CDR3 nucleotides read TGTGCCAGCAGTTTCCACGGACAGGGCTATGGCTACACCTTC.

A remark on this clone: Different DNA sequences within this sample yield the same CDR3. V is TRBV20-1 and J is TRBJ2-7; D remains unclear. Germline loops: CDR1 DFQATT, CDR2 SNEGSKA (reference sequence). Trimming left V 3 bases short and J 2 bases short, with 5 bases between. There are 11 residues in the CDR3. The CDR3 is CSARGPYEQYF. The CDR3 DNA is TGCAGTGCTAGGGGCCCCTACGAGCAGTACTTC.

CDR3 residues: CASSLMVSTGELFF. The CDR3, as DNA: TGTGCCAGCAGCTTAATGGTTAGCACCGGGGAGCTGTTTTTT. This chain links TRBV7-9 with TRBJ2-2; no reliable D call. Germline-derived CDR1 and CDR2 are SEHNR and FQNEAQ (reference sequence). There are 14 residues in the CDR3. V lost 2 bases and J 4 bases, leaving 8 bases between the germline ends.

The rearrangement uses TRBV19 and TRBJ2-1, with D perhaps TRBD2 (5 bases). This CDR3 region has 15 residues. V shed 5 bases and J shed 4 bases, with 15 bases lying between them. The germline V gene has CDR1 LNHDA and CDR2 SQIVND (reference sequence). DNA of the CDR3: TGTGCCAGTAGTCCCCGGGGTCGGGGTTACAATGAGCAGTTCTTC. Translated, it gives CASSPRGRGYNEQFF. The variable domain in full, with the rest retrieved from reference TRBV19 and TRBJ2-1, is DGGITQSPKYLFRKEGQNVTLSCEQNLNHDAMYWYRQDPGQGLRLIYYSQIVNDFQKGDIAEGYSVSREKKESFPLTVTSAQKNPTAFYLCASSPRGRGYNEQFFGPGTRLTVL.